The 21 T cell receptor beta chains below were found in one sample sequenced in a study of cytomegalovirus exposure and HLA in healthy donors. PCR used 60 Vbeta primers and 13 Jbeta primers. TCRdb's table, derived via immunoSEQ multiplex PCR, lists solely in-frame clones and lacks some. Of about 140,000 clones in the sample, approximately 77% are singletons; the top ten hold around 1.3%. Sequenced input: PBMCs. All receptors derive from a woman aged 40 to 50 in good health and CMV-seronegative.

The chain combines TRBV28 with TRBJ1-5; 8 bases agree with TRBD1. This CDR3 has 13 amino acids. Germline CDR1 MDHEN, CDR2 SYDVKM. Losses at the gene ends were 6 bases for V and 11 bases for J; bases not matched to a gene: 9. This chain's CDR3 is CASSQGALRAQHF. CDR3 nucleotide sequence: TGTGCCAGCAGCCAGGGGGCCCTTAGGGCCCAGCATTTT.

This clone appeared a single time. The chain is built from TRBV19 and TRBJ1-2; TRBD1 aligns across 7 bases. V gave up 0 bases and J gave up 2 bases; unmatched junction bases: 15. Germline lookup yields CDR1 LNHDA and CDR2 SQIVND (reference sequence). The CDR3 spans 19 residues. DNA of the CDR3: TGTGCCAGTAGTATAGAGGGGACCGGGACAGCCATGCTAAACTATGGCTACACCTTC. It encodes CASSIEGTGTAMLNYGYTF.

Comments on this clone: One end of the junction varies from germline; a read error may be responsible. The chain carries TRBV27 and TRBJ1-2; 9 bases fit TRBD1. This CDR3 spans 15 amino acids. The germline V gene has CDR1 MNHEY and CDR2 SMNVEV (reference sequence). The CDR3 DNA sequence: TGTGCCAGCAGTTTTTGGACAGGGGCCAACTATGGCTACCCCTTC. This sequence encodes CASSFWTGANYGYPF.

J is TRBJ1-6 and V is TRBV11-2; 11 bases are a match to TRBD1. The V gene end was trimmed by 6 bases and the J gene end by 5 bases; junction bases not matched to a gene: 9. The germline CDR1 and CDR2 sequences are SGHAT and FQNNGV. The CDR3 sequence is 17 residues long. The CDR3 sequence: CASSLRPGQGDNSPLHF. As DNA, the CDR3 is TGTGCCAGCAGTCTTCGTCCGGGACAGGGGGATAATTCACCCCTCCACTTT. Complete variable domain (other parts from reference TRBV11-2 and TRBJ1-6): EAGVAQSPRYKIIEKRQSVAFWCNPISGHATLYWYQQILGQGPKLLIQFQNNGVVDDSQLPKDRFSAERLKGVDSTLKIQPAKLEDSAVYLCASSLRPGQGDNSPLHFGNGTRLTVT.

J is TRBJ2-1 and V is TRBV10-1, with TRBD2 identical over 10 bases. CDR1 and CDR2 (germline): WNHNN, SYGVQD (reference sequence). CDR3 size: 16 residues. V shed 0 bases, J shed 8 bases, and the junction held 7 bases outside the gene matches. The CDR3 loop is CASSESERGGRDEQFF. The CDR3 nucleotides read TGCGCCAGCAGTGAGTCGGAGCGGGGGGGTCGGGATGAGCAGTTCTTC.

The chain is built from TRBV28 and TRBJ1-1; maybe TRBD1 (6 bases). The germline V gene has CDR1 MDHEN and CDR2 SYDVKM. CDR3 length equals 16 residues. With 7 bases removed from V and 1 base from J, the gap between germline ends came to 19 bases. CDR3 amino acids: CASTTMGTGRNTEAFF. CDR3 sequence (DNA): TGTGCCAGCACCACCATGGGAACAGGGCGGAACACTGAAGCTTTCTTT.

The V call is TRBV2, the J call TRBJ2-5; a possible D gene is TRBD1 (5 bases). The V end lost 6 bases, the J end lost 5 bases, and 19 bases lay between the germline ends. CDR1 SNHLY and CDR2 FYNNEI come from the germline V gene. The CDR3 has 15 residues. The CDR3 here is CASSDRTIRVETQYF. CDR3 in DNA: TGTGCCAGCAGCGACCGCACGATCAGGGTTGAGACCCAGTACTTC.

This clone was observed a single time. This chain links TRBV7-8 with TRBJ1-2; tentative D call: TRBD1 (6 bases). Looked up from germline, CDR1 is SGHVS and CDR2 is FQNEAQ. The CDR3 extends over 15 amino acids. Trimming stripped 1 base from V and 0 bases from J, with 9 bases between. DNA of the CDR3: TGTGCCAGCAGCTTAGAGGCAGGGGCTAACTATGGCTACACCTTC. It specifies CASSLEAGANYGYTF. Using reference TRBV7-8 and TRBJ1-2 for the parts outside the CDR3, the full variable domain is GAGVSQSPRYKVAKRGQDVALRCDPISGHVSLFWYQQALGQGPEFLTYFQNEAQLDKSGLPSDRFFAERPEGSVSTLKIQRTQQEDSAVYLCASSLEAGANYGYTFGSGTRLTVV.

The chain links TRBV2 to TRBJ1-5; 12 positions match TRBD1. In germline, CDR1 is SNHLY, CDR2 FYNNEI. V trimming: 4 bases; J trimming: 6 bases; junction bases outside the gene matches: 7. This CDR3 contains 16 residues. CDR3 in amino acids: CASSGGTGGAGQPQHF. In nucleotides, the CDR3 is TGTGCCAGCAGTGGCGGGACAGGGGGCGCGGGTCAGCCCCAGCATTTT.

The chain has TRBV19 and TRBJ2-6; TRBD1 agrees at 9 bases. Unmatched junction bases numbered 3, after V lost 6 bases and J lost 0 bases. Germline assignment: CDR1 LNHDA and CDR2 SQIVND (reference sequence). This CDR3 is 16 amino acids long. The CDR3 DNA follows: TGTGCCAGTAGGGACAGGGGAACCTCTGGGGCCAACGTCCTGACTTTC. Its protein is CASRDRGTSGANVLTF.

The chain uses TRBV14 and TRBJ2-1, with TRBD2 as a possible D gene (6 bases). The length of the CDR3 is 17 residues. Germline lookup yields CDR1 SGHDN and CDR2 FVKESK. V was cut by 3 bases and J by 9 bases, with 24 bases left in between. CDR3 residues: CASSQGYLAVDRGEQFF. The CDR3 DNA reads TGTGCCAGCAGCCAGGGCTATTTAGCGGTGGACCGGGGTGAGCAGTTCTTC.

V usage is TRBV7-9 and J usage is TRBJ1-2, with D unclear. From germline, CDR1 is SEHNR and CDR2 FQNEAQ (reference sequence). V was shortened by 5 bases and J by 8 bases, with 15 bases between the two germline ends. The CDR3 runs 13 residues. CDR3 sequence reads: CASSRGLPSGYTF. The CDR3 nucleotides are TGTGCCAGCAGCCGCGGGCTCCCTTCGGGCTACACCTTC.

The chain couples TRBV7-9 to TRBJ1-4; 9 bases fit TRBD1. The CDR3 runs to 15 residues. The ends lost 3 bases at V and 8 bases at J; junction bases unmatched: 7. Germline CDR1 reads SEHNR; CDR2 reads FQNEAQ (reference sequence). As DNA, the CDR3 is TGTGCCAGCAGCTTGTCGGACAGGGGCTTGGAAAAACTGTTTTTT. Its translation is CASSLSDRGLEKLFF.

The CDR3 DNA follows: TGCAGCGTGGAACAGTCCATGAACACTGAAGCTTTCTTT. This encodes CSVEQSMNTEAFF. The rearrangement joins TRBV29-1 to TRBJ1-1; D is unresolved. CDR3 length: 13 residues. Between the trimmed V and J ends, which lost 6 bases and 0 bases, there was a span of 11 bases. The germline V gene has CDR1 SQVTM and CDR2 ANQGSEA.

CDR3 in DNA: TGTGCCAGCAGCGAACACATCACAGATACGCAGTATTTT. Translated: CASSEHITDTQYF. V gene TRBV9 combines with J gene TRBJ2-3; D call uncertain. Germline lookup yields CDR1 SGDLS and CDR2 YYNGEE. The CDR3 covers 13 residues. The V gene lost 3 bases and the J gene lost 2 bases, with 7 bases spanning the gap.

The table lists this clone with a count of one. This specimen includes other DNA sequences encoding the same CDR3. The CDR3 sequence is CAWSYAPGQLYGYTF. DNA for the CDR3: TGTGCCTGGAGTTACGCCCCGGGACAGCTCTATGGCTACACCTTC. The genes are TRBV30 and TRBJ1-2; 7 bases map to TRBD1. Germline V lookup: CDR1 GTSNPN, CDR2 SVGIG (reference sequence). The CDR3 contains 15 residues. J lost 4 bases, V lost 2 bases, and 10 bases had no gene match. Variable domain in full (rest from reference TRBV30 and TRBJ1-2): SQTIHQWPATLVQPVGSPLSLECTVEGTSNPNLYWYRQAAGRGLQLLFYSVGIGQISSEVPQNLSASRPQDRQFILSSKKLLLSDSGFYLCAWSYAPGQLYGYTFGSGTRLTVV.

CDR3: CASSVGLAGTHEQYF. The CDR3 nucleotides are TGTGCCAGCAGCGTCGGACTAGCGGGGACCCACGAGCAGTACTTC. This chain joins TRBV9 and TRBJ2-7, with 12 bases lining up with TRBD2. Germline CDR1 reads SGDLS; CDR2 reads YYNGEE. V shed 2 bases, J shed 5 bases, and the junction held 5 bases outside the gene matches. This CDR3 contains 15 residues.

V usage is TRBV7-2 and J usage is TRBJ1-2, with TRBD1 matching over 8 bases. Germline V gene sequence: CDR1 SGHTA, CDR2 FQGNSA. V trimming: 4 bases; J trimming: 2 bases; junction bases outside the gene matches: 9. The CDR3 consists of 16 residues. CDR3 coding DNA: TGTGCCAGCAGCTCGTGGATGGACAGGGAAAACTATGGCTACACCTTC. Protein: CASSSWMDRENYGYTF.

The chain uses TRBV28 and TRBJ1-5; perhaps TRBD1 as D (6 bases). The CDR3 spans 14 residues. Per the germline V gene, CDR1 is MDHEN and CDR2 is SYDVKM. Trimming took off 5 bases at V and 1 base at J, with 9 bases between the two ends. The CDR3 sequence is CASSLGGSNQPQHF. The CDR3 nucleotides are TGTGCCAGCAGTCTAGGGGGAAGCAATCAGCCCCAGCATTTT.

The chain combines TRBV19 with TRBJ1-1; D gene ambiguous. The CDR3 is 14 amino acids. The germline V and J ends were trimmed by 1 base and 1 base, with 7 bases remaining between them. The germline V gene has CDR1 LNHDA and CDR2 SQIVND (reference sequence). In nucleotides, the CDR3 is TGTGCCAGTAGTATAGCACTGCAGAACACTGAAGCTTTCTTT. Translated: CASSIALQNTEAFF.

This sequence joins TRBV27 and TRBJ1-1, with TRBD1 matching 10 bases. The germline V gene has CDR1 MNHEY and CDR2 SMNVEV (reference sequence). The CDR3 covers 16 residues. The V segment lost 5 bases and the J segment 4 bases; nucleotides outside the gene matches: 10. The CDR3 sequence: CASSLRTGGWGTEAFF. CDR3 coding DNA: TGTGCCAGCAGTCTCCGGACAGGGGGGTGGGGCACTGAAGCTTTCTTT.